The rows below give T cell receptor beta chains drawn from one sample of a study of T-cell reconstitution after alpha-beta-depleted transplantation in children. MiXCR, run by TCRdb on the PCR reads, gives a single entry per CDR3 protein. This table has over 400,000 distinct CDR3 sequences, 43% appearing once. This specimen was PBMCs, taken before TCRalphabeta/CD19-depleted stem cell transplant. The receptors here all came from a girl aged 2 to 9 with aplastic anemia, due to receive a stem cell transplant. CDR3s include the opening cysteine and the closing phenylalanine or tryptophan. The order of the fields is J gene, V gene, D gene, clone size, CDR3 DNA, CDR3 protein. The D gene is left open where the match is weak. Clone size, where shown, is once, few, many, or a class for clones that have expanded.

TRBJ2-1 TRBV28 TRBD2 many TGTGCCAGCAGTTTATCTACTAGCGGCTCCTACAATGAGCAGTTCTTC CASSLSTSGSYNEQFF
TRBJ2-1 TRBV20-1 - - TGCAGTGCTACCAGGAGCTCCTACAATGAGCAGTTCTTC CSATRSSYNEQFF
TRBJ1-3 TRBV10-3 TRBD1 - TGTGCCATCAGATCGACAGGGGGGTTCTCTGGAAACACCATATATTTT CAIRSTGGFSGNTIYF
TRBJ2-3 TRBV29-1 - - TGCAGCGTGGGGTGGACTTCAGGGGATACGCAGTATTTT CSVGWTSGDTQYF
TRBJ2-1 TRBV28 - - TGTGCCAGCAGCCCCGCTCGGGGATACGGCTACAATGAGCAGTTCTTC CASSPARGYGYNEQFF
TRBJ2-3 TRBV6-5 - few TGTGCCAGCAGTTACTTACCGACTGCCACAGATACGCAGTATTTT CASSYLPTATDTQYF
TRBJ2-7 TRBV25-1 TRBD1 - TGTGCCAGCAGTCCGACAGGGCAAGGATCCTACGAGCAGTACTTC CASSPTGQGSYEQYF
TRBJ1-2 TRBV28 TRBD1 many TGTGCCAGCAGTCCCCTCGGGACAGGGGATGGCTACACCTTC CASSPLGTGDGYTF
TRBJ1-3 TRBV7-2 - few TGTGCCAGCAGCTTAGAAGCAGTCTCTGGAAACACCATATATTTT CASSLEAVSGNTIYF
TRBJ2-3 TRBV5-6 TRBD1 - TGTGCCAGCAGCTGGCCCGTGACAGGGGAAAACGCAGATACGCAGTATTTT CASSWPVTGENADTQYF
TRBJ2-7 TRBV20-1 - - TGCAGTGCTAGAAAGGGAAGGCTAGGCTCCTACGAGCAGTACTTC CSARKGRLGSYEQYF
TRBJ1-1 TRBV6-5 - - TGTGCCAGCAGTTACTCGTATGGGGGGAACACTGAAGCTTTCTTT CASSYSYGGNTEAFF
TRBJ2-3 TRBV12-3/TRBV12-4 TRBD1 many TGTGCCAGCAATCTTCGGACAGGGGGCTCTCTAGATACGCAGTATTTT CASNLRTGGSLDTQYF
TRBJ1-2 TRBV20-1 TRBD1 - TGCAGTGCTTCAGGGGGGACAGCCTCTAACTATGGCTACACCTTC CSASGGTASNYGYTF
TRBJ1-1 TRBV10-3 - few TGTGCCATCAGTGTGCAGGGATACACTGAAGCTTTCTTT CAISVQGYTEAFF
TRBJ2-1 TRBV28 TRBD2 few TGTGCCAGCTCCTATACGGGACTAGCGGACAATGAGCAGTTCTTC CASSYTGLADNEQFF
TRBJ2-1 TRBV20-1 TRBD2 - TGCAGTGCTAGTTATCGCGGGAGGGGGGATTACAATGAGCAGTTCTTC CSASYRGRGDYNEQFF
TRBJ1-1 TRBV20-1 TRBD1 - TGCAGTGCTAGATTGCGGGACAGGGGGCTGTGGGACACTGAAGCTTTCTTT CSARLRDRGLWDTEAFF
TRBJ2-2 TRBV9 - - TGTGCCAGCAGACGTAGCAGAGAGGCCAACACCGGGGAGCTGTTTTTT CASRRSREANTGELFF
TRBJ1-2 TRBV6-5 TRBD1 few TGTGCCAGCAGTTACTCACCTAGGATCTCGGGACAGGTCTATGGCTACACCTTC CASSYSPRISGQVYGYTF
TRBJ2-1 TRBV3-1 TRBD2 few TGTGCCAGCAGCCAAAGAAGGACTAGCGGGGCGGACAATGAGCAGTTCTTC CASSQRRTSGADNEQFF
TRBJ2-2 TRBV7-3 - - TGTGCCAGCAGCCCCGACGGCACCGGGGAGCTGTTTTTT CASSPDGTGELFF
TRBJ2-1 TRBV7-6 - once TGTGCCAGCAGCCAAAATACCGCCTACAATGAGCAGTTCTTC CASSQNTAYNEQFF
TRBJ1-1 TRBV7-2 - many TGTGCCAGCAGCTTAAGTGGGGTAGACACTGAAGCTTTCTTT CASSLSGVDTEAFF
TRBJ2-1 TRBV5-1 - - TGCGCCAGCAGCCGCGCCGGGGACGTAGATGGTGAGCAGTTCTTC CASSRAGDVDGEQFF
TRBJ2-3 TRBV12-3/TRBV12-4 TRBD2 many TGTGCCAGCAGTCCGCGGCTAGCGGGAGCGACAGATACGCAGTATTTT CASSPRLAGATDTQYF
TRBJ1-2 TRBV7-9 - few TGTGCCAGCAGCGCCTTAGATGGCTACACCTTC CASSALDGYTF
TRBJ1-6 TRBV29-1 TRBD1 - TGCAGCGCCCTCACGTTCGGACAGGGCTGTGGATCACCCCTCCACTTT CSALTFGQGCGSPLHF
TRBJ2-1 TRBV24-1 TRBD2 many TGTGCCACCAGTGACCGTAGCGGGAGGCGGTTCTTC CATSDRSGRRFF
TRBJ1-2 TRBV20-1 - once TGCAGTGCCGGGGATGCCGGCTACACCTTC CSAGDAGYTF
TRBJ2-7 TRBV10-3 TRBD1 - TGTGCCATCAGTGATGGGACAGGGATATACGAGCAGTACTTC CAISDGTGIYEQYF
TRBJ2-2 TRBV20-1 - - TGCAGTGCTAGGGCGCTAAAGCCCGCATACGATACCGGGGAGCTGTTTTTT CSARALKPAYDTGELFF
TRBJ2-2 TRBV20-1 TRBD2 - TGCAGTGCTAGGGCAGGGACTAGCGGGAGGGCCAACACCGGGGAGCTGTTTTTT CSARAGTSGRANTGELFF
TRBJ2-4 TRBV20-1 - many TGCAGTGCTAGTCAGGGGAGCGACATTCAGTACTTC CSASQGSDIQYF
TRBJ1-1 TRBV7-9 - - TGTGCCAGCAGGCGAGGGAACACTGAAGCTTTCTTT CASRRGNTEAFF
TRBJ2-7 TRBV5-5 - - TGTGCCAGCAGCTATGGACAGCCGACTTCCTACGAGCAGTACTTC CASSYGQPTSYEQYF
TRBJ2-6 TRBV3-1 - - TGTGCCAGCAGCCCATTCCTAGGCTCTGGGGCCAACGTCCTGACTTTC CASSPFLGSGANVLTF
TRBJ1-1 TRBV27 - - TGTGCCAGCAGTCATGAGGGTTGGAACACTGAAGCTTTCTTT CASSHEGWNTEAFF
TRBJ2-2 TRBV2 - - TGTGCCAGCAGTGGAGAGGCAGCAAACACCGGGGAGCTGTTTTTT CASSGEAANTGELFF
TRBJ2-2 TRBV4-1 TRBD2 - TGCGCTGGCGGGGGGCCGAACACCGGGGAGCTGTTTTTT CAGGGPNTGELFF
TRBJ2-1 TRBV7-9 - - TGTGCCAGCACTGGCCTAAGGGGGAGCTCCTACAATGAGCAGTTCTTC CASTGLRGSSYNEQFF
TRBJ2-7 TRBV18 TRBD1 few TGTGCCAGCTCACGAACACCGGACAGGCAGACGTACGAGCAGTACTTC CASSRTPDRQTYEQYF
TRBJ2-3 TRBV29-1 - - TGCAGCGTGCAAGGGGGATGGGGCACAGATACGCAGTATTTT CSVQGGWGTDTQYF
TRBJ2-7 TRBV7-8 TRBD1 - TGTGCCAGCAGCCACCGACGGGACAGCCCCTACGAGCAGTACTTC CASSHRRDSPYEQYF
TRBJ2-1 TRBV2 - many TGTGCCAACCGGGTGGACTACAATGAGCAGTTCTTC CANRVDYNEQFF
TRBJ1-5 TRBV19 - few TGTGCCAGTAGTCCTTGGACAGAATCCAGCCGGCAGCCCCAGCATTTT CASSPWTESSRQPQHF
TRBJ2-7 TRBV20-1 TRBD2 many TGCAGTGCACCAACTAGCGGGAGAAAGTACGAGCAGTACTTC CSAPTSGRKYEQYF
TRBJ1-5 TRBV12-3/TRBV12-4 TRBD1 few TGTGCCAGCAGTTTAGCGGAGGGGGCAGGGAATCAGCCCCAGCATTTT CASSLAEGAGNQPQHF
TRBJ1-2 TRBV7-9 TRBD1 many TGTGCCAGCAGCCACCCACAGGGGGCGCAAGGCTACACCTTC CASSHPQGAQGYTF